This entry is about one T cell receptor (beta chain). Its antigen is not identified. Unsorted whole blood supplied the blood RNA, and germline DNA was isolated too. The researchers produced TCR beta cDNA from around 0.5 ug total RNA with a constant-region primer. It was through three nested multiplex PCR rounds of slightly modified ARM-PCR that TCR beta libraries arose. In the first two PCR rounds, TRBV1-TRBV30 forward primers were paired with a C-beta reverse primer, and each round lasted approximately 9 cycles. Via MiXCR, TCRdb re-called the multiplex PCR reads, giving one row per CDR3 protein. Of some 180,000 distinct CDR3 sequences in the sample, about 60% were seen once. This specimen comes from a study of tumor-infiltrating lymphocytes in primary liver carcinoma. Overall study results and limits: Tumor region pairs outstripped tumor-adjacent and tumor-blood pairs in overlap.

Germline loops: CDR1 SEHNR, CDR2 FQNEAQ (reference sequence). J gave up 4 bases and V 4 bases, and 9 bases lay outside the gene matches. This CDR3 spans 16 amino acids. This TCR was recovered from a man between 35 and 55 years old with primary liver carcinoma and hepatitis B virus infection. V usage is TRBV7-9 and J usage is TRBJ2-2, with 7 bases lining up with TRBD2. Sequencing input: peripheral blood. CDR3 nucleotide sequence: TGTGCCAGCAGCTGGACGACGGGACTATCCACCGGGGAGCTGTTTTTT. Its protein product is CASSWTTGLSTGELFF. The full variable domain, in which reference TRBV7-9 and TRBJ2-2 provide the parts outside the CDR3, is DTGVSQNPRHKITKRGQNVTFRCDPISEHNRLYWYRQTLGQGPEFLTYFQNEAQLEKSRLLSDRFSAERPKGSFSTLEIQRTEQGDSAMYLCASSWTTGLSTGELFFGEGSRLTVL.